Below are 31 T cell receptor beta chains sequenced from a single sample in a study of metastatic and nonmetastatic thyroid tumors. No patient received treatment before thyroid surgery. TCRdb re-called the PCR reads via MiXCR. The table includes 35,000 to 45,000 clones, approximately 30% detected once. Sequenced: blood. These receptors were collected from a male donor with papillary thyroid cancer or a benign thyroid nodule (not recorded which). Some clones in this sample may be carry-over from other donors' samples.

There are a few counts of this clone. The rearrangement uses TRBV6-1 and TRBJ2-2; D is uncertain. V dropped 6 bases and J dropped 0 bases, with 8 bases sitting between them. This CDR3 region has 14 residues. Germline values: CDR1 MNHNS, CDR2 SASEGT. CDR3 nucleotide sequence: TGTGCCAGCAGCCCCCTGGCGAACACCGGGGAGCTGTTTTTT. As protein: CASSPLANTGELFF.

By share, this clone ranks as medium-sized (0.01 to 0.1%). The CDR3 DNA sequence: TGCGCCAGCAGCCTCCGGACTAGCGGGAGAGGGGATGAGCAGTTCTTC. Translation gives CASSLRTSGRGDEQFF. The chain recombines TRBV5-1 with TRBJ2-1, with 13 bases that match TRBD2. Germline V gene lookup returns CDR1 SGHRS and CDR2 YFSETQ. The CDR3 consists of 16 residues. J was trimmed by 8 bases and V by 4 bases; bases with no gene match: 9.

Here the CDR3 DNA reads TGTGCCAGCAGTTACCACCTGGACGAGCAGTACTTC. Translated, it gives CASSYHLDEQYF. The gene calls are TRBV6-5 and TRBJ2-7; D not certain. Germline V gives CDR1 MNHEY, CDR2 SVGAGI. V dropped 2 bases and J dropped 5 bases, with 7 bases sitting between them. This CDR3 is built from 12 residues.

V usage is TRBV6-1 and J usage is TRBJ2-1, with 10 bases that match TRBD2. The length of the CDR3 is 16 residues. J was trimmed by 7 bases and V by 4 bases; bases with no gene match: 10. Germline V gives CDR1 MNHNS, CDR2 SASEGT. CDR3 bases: TGTGCCAGCAGTGCCCCCGCGGCTAGCGGGAGAAATGAGCAGTTCTTC. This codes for CASSAPAASGRNEQFF.

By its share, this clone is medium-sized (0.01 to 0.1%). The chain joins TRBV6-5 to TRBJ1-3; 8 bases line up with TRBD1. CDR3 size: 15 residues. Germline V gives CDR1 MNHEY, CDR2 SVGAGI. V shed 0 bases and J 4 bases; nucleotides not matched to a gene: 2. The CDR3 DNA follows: TGTGCCAGCAGTTACTCCGGGACAGGCGGAAACACCATATATTTT. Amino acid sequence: CASSYSGTGGNTIYF.

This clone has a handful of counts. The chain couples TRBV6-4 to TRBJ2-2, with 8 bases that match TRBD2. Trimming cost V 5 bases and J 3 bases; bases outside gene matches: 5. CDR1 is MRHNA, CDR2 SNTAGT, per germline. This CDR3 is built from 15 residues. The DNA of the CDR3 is TGTGCCAGCAGTTCTACTAGCGGAGACACCGGGGAGCTGTTTTTT. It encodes CASSSTSGDTGELFF.

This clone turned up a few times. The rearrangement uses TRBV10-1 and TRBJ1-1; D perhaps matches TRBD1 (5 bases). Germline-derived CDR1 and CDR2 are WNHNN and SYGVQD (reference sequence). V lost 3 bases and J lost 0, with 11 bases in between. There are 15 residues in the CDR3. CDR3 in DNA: TGCGCCAGCAGTGACTCCGGGACGGTGAACACTGAAGCTTTCTTT. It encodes CASSDSGTVNTEAFF.

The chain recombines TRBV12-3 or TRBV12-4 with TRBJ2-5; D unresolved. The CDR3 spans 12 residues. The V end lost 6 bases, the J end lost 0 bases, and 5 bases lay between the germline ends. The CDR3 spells CASRKDQETQYF. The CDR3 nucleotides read TGTGCCAGCAGAAAGGACCAAGAGACCCAGTACTTC.

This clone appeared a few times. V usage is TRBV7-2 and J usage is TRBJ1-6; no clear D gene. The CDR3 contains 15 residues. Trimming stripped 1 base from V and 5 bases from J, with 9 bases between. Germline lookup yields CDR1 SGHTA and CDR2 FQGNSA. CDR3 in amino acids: CASSLDVSNNSPLHF. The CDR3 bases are TGTGCCAGCAGCTTAGACGTGTCAAATAATTCACCCCTCCACTTT. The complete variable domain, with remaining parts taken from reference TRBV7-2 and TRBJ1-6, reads GAGVSQSPSNKVTEKGKDVELRCDPISGHTALYWYRQSLGQGLEFLIYFQGNSAPDKSGLPSDRFSAERTGGSVSTLTIQRTQQEDSAVYLCASSLDVSNNSPLHFGNGTRLTVT.

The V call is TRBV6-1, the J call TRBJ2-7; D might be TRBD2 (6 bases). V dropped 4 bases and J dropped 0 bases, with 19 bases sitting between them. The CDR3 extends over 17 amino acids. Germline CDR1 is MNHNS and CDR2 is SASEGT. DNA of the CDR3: TGTGCCAGCAGTGCTAATTGCCGGGACTTAAGCTCCTACGAGCAGTACTTC. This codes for CASSANCRDLSSYEQYF.

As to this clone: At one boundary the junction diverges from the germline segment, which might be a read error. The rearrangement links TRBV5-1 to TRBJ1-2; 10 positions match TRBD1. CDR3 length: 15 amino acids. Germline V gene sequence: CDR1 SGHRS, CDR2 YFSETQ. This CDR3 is CASTPGQGSGYGHTF. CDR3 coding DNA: TGCGCCAGCACCCCGGGACAGGGGAGTGGCTATGGCCACACCTTC.

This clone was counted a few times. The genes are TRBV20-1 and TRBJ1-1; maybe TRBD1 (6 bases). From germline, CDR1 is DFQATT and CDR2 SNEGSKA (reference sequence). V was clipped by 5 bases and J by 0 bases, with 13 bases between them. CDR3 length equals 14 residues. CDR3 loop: CSAPRGGLNTEAFF. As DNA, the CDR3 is TGCAGTGCTCCGAGGGGGGGCTTGAACACTGAAGCTTTCTTT.

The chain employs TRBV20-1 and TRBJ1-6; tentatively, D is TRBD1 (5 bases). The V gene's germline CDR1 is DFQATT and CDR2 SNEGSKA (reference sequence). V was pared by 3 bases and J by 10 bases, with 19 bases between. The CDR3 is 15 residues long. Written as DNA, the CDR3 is TGCAGTGCTAGTCCCCTAGGGGTATCGGGCTCACCCCTCCACTTT. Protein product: CSASPLGVSGSPLHF.

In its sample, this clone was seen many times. CDR3 nucleotides: TGTGCCAGCAGTCCTGGGGCCGCGGGAGGGAAATACGAGCAGTACTTC. Protein sequence: CASSPGAAGGKYEQYF. This chain links TRBV6-2 or TRBV6-3 with TRBJ2-7; TRBD2 agrees at 9 bases. V trimming: 5 bases; J trimming: 4 bases; junction bases outside the gene matches: 12. The CDR3 covers 16 residues. Germline V lookup: CDR1 MNHEY, CDR2 SVGEGT.

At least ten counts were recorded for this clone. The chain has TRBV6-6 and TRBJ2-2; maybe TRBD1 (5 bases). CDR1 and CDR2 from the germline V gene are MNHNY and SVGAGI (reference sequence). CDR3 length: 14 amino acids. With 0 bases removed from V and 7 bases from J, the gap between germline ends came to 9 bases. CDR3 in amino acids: CASSYSGEGGELFF. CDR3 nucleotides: TGTGCCAGCAGTTACTCAGGGGAAGGCGGGGAGCTGTTTTTT.

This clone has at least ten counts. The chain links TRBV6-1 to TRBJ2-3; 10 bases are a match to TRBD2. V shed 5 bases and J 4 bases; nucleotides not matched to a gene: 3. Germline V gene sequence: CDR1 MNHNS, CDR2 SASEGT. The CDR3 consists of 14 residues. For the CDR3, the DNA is TGTGCCAGCAGTAGCGGGAGGGAAGCAGATACGCAGTATTTT. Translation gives CASSSGREADTQYF.

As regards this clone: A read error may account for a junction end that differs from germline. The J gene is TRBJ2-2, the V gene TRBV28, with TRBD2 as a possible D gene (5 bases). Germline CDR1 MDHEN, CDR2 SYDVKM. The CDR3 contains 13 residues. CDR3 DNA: TGTGCCAGCAGTTTACGTCGGTCCGGGGAGTTGTTTTTT. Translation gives CASSLRRSGELFF.

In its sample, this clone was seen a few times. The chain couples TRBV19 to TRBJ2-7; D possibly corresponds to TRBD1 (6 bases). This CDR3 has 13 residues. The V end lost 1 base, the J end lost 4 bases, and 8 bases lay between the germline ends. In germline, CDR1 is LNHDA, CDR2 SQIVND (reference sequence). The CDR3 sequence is CASSIGTVYEQYF. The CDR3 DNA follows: TGTGCCAGTAGTATAGGGACAGTTTACGAGCAGTACTTC.

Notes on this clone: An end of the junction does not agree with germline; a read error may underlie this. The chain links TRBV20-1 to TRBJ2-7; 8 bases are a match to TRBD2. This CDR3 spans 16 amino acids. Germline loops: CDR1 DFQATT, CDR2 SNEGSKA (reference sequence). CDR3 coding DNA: TGCAGTTCTAGAGATCTCGGGACTAGTGGCCCCGGCGAGCAGTACTTC. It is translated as CSSRDLGTSGPGEQYF.

This CDR3 is CASSYALSREIEETQYF. The CDR3, as DNA: TGTGCCAGCAGTTACGCCCTCTCCCGGGAGATTGAGGAGACCCAGTACTTC. V gene TRBV6-2 or TRBV6-3 combines with J gene TRBJ2-5; a weak D match, TRBD2 (6 bases). Trimming left V 2 bases short and J 5 bases short, with 21 bases between. This CDR3 contains 17 residues. From germline, CDR1 is MNHEY and CDR2 SVGEGT.

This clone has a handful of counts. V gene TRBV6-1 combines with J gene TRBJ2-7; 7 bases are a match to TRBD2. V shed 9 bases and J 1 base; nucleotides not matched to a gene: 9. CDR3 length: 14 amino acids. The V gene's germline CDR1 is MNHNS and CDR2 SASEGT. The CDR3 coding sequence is TGTGCCAGTACGCGGGAGAGCCGATCCTACGAGCAGTACTTC. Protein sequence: CASTRESRSYEQYF.

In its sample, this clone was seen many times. This CDR3 reads CASSMDFQETQYF. CDR3 nucleotides: TGTGCCAGTAGTATGGATTTCCAAGAGACCCAGTACTTC. This chain connects TRBV19 to TRBJ2-5, with D hard to call. CDR3 length equals 13 residues. Trimming took 3 bases from V and 1 from J, leaving 6 bases between them. Germline values: CDR1 LNHDA, CDR2 SQIVND (reference sequence).

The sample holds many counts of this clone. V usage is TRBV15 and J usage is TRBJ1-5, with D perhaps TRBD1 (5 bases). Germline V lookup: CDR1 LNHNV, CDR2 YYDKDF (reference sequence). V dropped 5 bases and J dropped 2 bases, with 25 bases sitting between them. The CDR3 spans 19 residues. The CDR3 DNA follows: TGTGCCACCAGCGGGGAGAAGGGATTCGCCCAAGGGGGCAATCAGCCCCAGCATTTT. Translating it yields CATSGEKGFAQGGNQPQHF.

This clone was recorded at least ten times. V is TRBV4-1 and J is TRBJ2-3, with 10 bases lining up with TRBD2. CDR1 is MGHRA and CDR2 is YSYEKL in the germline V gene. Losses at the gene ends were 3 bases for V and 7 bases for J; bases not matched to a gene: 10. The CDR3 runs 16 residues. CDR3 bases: TGCGCCAGCAGCCAGGGCGGGACTAGCGATTTTTATACGCAGTATTTT. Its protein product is CASSQGGTSDFYTQYF.

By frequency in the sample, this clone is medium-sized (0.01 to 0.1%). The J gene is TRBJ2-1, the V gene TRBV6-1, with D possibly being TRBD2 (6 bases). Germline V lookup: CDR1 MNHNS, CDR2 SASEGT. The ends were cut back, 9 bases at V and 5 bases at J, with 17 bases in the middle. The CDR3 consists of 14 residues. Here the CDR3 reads CASVRERAHNEQFF. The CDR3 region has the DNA TGTGCCAGTGTCCGTGAGCGGGCTCACAATGAGCAGTTCTTC.

The CDR3 reads CASSLVGQGYGYTF. The CDR3 nucleotides are TGTGCCAGCAGCTTAGTGGGACAGGGGTATGGCTACACCTTC. This rearrangement joins TRBV11-2 to TRBJ1-2; 10 bases fit TRBD1. The junction had 1 base not matched to a gene; V was cut back by 1 base and J by 5 bases. The CDR3 contains 14 residues. Germline V gene lookup returns CDR1 SGHAT and CDR2 FQNNGV.

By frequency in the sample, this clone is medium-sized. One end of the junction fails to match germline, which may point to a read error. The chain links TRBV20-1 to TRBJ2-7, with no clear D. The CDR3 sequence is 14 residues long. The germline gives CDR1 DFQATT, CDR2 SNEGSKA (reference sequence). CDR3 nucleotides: TGCAGTGCCAGAGGCGGCCAAGTCCCCGACGAGCAGTACTTC. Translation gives CSARGGQVPDEQYF.

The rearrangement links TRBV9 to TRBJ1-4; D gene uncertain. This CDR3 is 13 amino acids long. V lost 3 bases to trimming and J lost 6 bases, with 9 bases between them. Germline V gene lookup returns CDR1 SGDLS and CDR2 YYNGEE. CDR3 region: CASSGAEDEKLFF. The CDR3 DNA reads TGTGCCAGCAGCGGGGCAGAAGATGAAAAACTGTTTTTT.

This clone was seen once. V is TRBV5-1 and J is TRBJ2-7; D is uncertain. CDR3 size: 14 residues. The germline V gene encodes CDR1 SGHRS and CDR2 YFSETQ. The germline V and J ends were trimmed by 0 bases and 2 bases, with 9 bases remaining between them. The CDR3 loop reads CASSLAPGPYEQYF. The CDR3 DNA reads TGCGCCAGCAGCTTGGCCCCCGGGCCCTACGAGCAGTACTTC.

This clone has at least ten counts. CDR3 sequence (DNA): TGCGCCAGCAGCCCACGTAGAAACACTGAAGCTTTCTTT. Its translation is CASSPRRNTEAFF. V gene TRBV4-1 combines with J gene TRBJ1-1; D call uncertain. Germline lookup yields CDR1 MGHRA and CDR2 YSYEKL. This CDR3 contains 13 residues. The ends were cut back, 4 bases at V and 2 bases at J, with 8 bases in the middle.

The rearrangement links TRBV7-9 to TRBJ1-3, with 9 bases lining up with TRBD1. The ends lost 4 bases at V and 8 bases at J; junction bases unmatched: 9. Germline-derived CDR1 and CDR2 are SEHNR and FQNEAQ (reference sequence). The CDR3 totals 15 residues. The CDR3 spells CASSSDRGGEDTIYF. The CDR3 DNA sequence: TGTGCCAGCAGCTCGGACAGGGGAGGGGAAGACACCATATATTTT.